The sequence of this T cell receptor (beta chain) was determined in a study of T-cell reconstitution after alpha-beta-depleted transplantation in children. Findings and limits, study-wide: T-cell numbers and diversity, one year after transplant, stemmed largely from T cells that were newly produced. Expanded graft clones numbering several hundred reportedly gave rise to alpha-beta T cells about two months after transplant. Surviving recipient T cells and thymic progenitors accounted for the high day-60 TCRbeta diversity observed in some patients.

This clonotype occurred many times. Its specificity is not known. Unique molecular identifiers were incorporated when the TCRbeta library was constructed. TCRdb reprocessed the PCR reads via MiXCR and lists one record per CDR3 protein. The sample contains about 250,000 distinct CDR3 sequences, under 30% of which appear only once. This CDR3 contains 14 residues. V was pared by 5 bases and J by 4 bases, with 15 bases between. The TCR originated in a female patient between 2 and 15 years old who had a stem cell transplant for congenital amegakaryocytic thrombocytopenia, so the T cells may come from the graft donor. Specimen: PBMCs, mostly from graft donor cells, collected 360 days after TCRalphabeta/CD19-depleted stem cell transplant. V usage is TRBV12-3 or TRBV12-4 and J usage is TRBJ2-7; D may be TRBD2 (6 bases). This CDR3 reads CASSPPAGRYEQYF. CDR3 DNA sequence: TGTGCCAGCAGTCCCCCGGCAGGGAGGTACGAGCAGTACTTC.